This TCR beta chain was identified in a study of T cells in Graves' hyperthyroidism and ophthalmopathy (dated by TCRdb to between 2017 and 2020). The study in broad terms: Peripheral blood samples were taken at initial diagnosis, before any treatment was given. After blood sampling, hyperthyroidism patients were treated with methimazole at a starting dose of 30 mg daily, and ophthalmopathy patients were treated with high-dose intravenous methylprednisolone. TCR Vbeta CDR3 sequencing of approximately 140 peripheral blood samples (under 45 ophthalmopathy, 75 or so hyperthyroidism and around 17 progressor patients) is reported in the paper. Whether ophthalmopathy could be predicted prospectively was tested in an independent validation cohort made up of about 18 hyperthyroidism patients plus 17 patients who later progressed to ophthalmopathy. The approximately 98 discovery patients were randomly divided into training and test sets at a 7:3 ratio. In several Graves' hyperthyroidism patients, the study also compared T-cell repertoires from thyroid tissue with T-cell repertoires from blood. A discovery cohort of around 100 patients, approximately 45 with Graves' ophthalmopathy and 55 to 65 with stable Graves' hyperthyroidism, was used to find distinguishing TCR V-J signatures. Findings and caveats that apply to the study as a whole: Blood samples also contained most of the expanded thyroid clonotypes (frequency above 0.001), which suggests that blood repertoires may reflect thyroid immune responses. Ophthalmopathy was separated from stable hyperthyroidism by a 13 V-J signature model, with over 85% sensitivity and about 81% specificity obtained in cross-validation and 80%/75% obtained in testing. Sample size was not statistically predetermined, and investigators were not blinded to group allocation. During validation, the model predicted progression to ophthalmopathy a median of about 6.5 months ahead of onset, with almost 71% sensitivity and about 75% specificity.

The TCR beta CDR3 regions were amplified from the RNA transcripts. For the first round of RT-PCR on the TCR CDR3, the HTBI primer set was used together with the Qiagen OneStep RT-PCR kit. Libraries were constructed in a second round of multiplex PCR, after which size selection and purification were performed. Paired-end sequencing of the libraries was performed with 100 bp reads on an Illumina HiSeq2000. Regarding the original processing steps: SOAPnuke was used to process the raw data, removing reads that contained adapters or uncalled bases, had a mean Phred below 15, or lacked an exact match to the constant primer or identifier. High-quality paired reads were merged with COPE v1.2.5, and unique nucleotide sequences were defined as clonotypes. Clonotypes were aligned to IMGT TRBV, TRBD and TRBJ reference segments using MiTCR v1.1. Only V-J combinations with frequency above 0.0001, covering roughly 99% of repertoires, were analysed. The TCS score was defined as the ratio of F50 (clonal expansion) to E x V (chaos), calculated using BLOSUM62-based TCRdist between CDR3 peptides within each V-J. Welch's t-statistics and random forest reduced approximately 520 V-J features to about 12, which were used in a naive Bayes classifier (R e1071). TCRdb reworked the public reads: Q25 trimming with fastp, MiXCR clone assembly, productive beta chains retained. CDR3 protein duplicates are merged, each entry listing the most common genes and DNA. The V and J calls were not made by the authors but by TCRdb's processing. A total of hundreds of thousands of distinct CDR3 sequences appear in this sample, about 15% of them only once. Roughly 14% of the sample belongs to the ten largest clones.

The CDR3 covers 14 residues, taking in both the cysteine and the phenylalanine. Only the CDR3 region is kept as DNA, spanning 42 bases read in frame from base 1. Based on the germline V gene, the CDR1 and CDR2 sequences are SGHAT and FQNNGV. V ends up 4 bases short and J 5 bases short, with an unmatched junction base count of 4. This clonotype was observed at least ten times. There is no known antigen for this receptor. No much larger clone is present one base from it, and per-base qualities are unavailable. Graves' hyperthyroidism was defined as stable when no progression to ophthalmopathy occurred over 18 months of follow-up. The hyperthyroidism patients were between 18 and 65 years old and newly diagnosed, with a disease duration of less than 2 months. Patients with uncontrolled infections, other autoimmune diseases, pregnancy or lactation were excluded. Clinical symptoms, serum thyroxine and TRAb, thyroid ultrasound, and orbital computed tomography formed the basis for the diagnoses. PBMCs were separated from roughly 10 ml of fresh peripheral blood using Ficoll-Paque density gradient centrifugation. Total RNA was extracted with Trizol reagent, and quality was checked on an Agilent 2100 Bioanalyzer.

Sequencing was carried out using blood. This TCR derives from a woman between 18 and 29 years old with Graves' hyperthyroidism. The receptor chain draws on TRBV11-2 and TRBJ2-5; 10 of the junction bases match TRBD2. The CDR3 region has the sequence CASSSSGGLETQYF. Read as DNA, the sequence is TGTGCCAGCAGCTCTAGCGGGGGCTTGGAGACCCAGTACTTC.